Each of the 3 T cell receptor beta chains below was sequenced from the same sample in a study of PD-L1 blockade in urothelial cancer. Clones were read by immunoSEQ multiplex PCR, and TCRdb kept only the in-frame ones, dropping some. Here the sample spans tens of thousands of clones, roughly 90% being singletons. The sample's time point: peripheral blood 6 weeks after treatment start. This sample comprised PBMCs, obtained around atezolizumab (anti-PD-L1) treatment. The receptors were sampled from a man aged 55 to 69 with urothelial cancer.

The rearrangement uses TRBV2 and TRBJ2-1; 12 bases match TRBD1. The germline V gene encodes CDR1 SNHLY and CDR2 FYNNEI. Trimming cost V 5 bases and J 9 bases; bases outside gene matches: 8. CDR3 length equals 15 residues. For the CDR3, the DNA is TGTGCCAGCAGTTCCCCAGGGACAGGGGGCCCTGAGCAGTTCTTC. Protein sequence: CASSSPGTGGPEQFF. The full variable domain, with the rest looked up from reference TRBV2 and TRBJ2-1, is EPEVTQTPSHQVTQMGQEVILRCVPISNHLYFYWYRQILGQKVEFLVSFYNNEISEKSEIFDDQFSVERPDGSNFTLKIRSTKLEDSAMYFCASSSPGTGGPEQFFGPGTRLTVL.

This CDR3 reads CASSQDPAGGEQYF. In DNA form, the CDR3 reads TGTGCCAGCAGCCAAGATCCCGCGGGAGGCGAGCAGTACTTC. The chain uses TRBV4-2 and TRBJ2-7; TRBD2 matches at 8 bases. The CDR3 has 14 residues. Germline values: CDR1 LGHNA, CDR2 YNFKEQ. Germline trimming cut 0 bases from V and 6 bases from J; bases unmatched to any gene: 4.

The CDR3 is CASGTGRFNQPQHF. Written as DNA, the CDR3 is TGTGCCAGCGGGACAGGGAGGTTCAATCAGCCCCAGCATTTT. The chain uses TRBV2 and TRBJ1-5, with 9 bases fitting TRBD1. Germline CDR1 is SNHLY and CDR2 is FYNNEI. The CDR3 has 14 amino acids. V lost 8 bases, J lost 3 bases, and 5 bases stayed unmatched. Based on the CDR3 plus reference TRBV2 and TRBJ1-5, the full variable domain is EPEVTQTPSHQVTQMGQEVILRCVPISNHLYFYWYRQILGQKVEFLVSFYNNEISEKSEIFDDQFSVERPDGSNFTLKIRSTKLEDSAMYFCASGTGRFNQPQHFGDGTRLSIL.